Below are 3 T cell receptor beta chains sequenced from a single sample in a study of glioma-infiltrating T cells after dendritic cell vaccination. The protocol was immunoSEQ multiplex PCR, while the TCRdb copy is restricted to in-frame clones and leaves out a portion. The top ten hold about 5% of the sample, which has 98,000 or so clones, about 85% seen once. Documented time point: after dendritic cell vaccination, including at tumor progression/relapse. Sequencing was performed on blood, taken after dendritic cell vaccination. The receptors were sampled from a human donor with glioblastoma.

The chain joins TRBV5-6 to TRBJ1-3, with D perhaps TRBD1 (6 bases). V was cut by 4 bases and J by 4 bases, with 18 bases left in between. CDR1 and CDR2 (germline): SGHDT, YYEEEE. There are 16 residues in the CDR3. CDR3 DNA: TGTGCCAGCAGCCTTAACAGGGTTCTTTCCGGAAACACCATATATTTT. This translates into CASSLNRVLSGNTIYF.

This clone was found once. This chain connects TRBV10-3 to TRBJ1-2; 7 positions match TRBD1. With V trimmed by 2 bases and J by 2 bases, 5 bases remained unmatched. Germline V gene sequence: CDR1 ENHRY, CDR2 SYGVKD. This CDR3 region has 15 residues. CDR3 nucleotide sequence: TGTGCCATCAGTGAGGCGACAGGGTACAACTATGGCTACACCTTC. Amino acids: CAISEATGYNYGYTF.

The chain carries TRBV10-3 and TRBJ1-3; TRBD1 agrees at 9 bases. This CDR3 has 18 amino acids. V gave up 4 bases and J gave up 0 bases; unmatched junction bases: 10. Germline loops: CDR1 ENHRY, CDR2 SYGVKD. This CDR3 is CAISGTGGLPTSGNTIYF. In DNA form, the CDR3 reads TGTGCCATCAGTGGTACAGGGGGCCTACCCACCTCTGGAAACACCATATATTTT.